This T cell receptor (beta chain) is from a study of blood T cell repertoires in COVID-19. Germline CDR1 reads SGHRS; CDR2 reads YFSETQ. The CDR3 loop spans 13 amino acids. Trimming at V came to 1 base and at J to 2 bases, leaving 0 bases not matched to a gene. A few counts support this clone. Produced via immunoSEQ multiplex PCR; TCRdb's table is partial and in-frame only. This sample has 46,000 or so clones, with around four fifths found just once. The source is a human donor in a cohort sampled during active COVID-19. Input material: peripheral blood. This sequence joins TRBV5-1 and TRBJ2-7; 7 nucleotides match TRBD1. CDR3 in amino acids: CASSLQGAYEQYF. The CDR3 nucleotides are TGCGCCAGCAGCTTGCAGGGGGCCTACGAGCAGTACTTC.